The source of this T cell receptor (beta chain) is a study of T cells in Graves' hyperthyroidism and ophthalmopathy. Amplified TCR beta CDR3 regions derived from RNA transcripts. TCR CDR3 regions were first amplified by RT-PCR with HTBI primers. MiXCR, run by TCRdb on the multiplex PCR reads, gives a single entry per CDR3 protein. Among 550,000 to 600,000 distinct CDR3 sequences listed, 46% were seen once. Findings of the study overall: Most thyroid clonotypes expanded above 0.001 were also detected in blood.

Germline V lookup: CDR1 SGHRS, CDR2 YFSETQ. The CDR3 sequence is 15 residues long. The sample holds one count of this clonotype. Its target is not known. The junction departs from germline at one end; a sequencing error may be responsible. Patients were excluded because of uncontrolled infection, other autoimmune disease, pregnancy or lactation. Thyroid ultrasound and orbital computed tomography, with clinical symptoms and serum thyroxine and TRAb, informed diagnoses. The sample consisted of peripheral blood or thyroid tissue (not recorded which). The receptor comes from an adult woman with Graves' disease, either hyperthyroidism or ophthalmopathy (not recorded which). The rearrangement links TRBV5-1 to TRBJ2-1, with 11 bases that match TRBD2. CDR3 region: CASSRLAGPYNEQFF. CDR3 DNA: TGTGCCAGCAGTCGACTAGCGGGACCCTACAATGAGCAGTTCTTC.